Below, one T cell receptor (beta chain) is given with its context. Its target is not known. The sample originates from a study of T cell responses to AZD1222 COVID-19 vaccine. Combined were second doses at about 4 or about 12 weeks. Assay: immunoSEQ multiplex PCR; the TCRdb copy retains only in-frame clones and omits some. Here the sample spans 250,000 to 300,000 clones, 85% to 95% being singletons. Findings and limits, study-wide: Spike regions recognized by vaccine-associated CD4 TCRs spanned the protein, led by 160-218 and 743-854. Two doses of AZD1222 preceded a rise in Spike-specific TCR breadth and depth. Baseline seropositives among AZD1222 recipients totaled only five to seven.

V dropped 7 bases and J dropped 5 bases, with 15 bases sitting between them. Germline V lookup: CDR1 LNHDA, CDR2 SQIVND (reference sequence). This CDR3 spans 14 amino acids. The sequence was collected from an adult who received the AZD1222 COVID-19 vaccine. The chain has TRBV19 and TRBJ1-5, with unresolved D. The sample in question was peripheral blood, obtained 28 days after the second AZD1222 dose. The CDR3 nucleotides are TGTGCCAGTACCGTAAGTGGGGATTATCAGCCCCAGCATTTT. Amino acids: CASTVSGDYQPQHF. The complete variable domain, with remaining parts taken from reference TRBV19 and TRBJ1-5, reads DGGITQSPKYLFRKEGQNVTLSCEQNLNHDAMYWYRQDPGQGLRLIYYSQIVNDFQKGDIAEGYSVSREKKESFPLTVTSAQKNPTAFYLCASTVSGDYQPQHFGDGTRLSIL.